This entry lists 27 T cell receptor beta chains sequenced from one sample in a study of T-cell reconstitution after alpha-beta-depleted transplantation in children. Preparation of the TCRbeta library was carried out with unique molecular identifiers. TCRdb re-analysed the PCR reads in MiXCR, keeping a single row per CDR3 protein. This table holds fewer than 700,000 distinct CDR3 sequences, about an eighth found once. The starting material was PBMCs, mostly from graft donor cells, obtained 360 days after TCRalphabeta/CD19-depleted stem cell transplant. Receptors were obtained from a male patient younger than 18 who had a stem cell transplant for acute myeloid leukemia, so the T cells may come from the graft donor.

CDR3 DNA sequence: TGCAGTGCTAGAGACCCGGGACTAGCGGGGACGGAGCAGTTCTTC. Translation gives CSARDPGLAGTEQFF. The V call is TRBV20-1, the J call TRBJ2-1, with 13 bases matching TRBD2. Trimming took 0 bases from V and 10 from J; bases not matched to a gene: 6. The germline gives CDR1 DFQATT, CDR2 SNEGSKA (reference sequence). The CDR3 loop spans 15 amino acids.

The chain links TRBV10-2 to TRBJ2-5; no definite D call. The length of the CDR3 is 13 residues. CDR1 and CDR2 from the germline V gene are WSHSY and SAAADI. V lost 6 bases to trimming and J lost 2 bases, with 10 bases between them. This chain's CDR3 is CASSHTNQETQYF. For the CDR3, the DNA is TGCGCCAGCAGCCACACGAATCAAGAGACCCAGTACTTC.

This clonotype was observed at least ten times. The rearrangement uses TRBV3-1 and TRBJ2-5, with D unresolved. V shed 4 bases and J shed 8 bases, with 14 bases lying between them. Germline CDR1 and CDR2: LGHDT and YNNKEL (reference sequence). CDR3 size: 13 residues. The CDR3 sequence: CASSRVDRRTQYF. CDR3 sequence (DNA): TGTGCCAGCAGCCGAGTCGACCGTCGTACCCAGTACTTC.

This chain connects TRBV18 to TRBJ2-5; no clear D gene. The CDR3 extends over 13 amino acids. Trimming shortened V by 2 bases and J by 4 bases, and 8 bases separated the two germline ends. Germline V gene lookup returns CDR1 KGHSH and CDR2 LQKENI. In nucleotides, the CDR3 is TGTGCCAGCTCACCATTAATCCGAGAGACCCAGTACTTC. It encodes CASSPLIRETQYF.

The gene calls are TRBV7-9 and TRBJ2-1; no clear D gene. V dropped 0 bases and J dropped 3 bases, with 6 bases sitting between them. This CDR3 has 14 residues. Germline V gene sequence: CDR1 SEHNR, CDR2 FQNEAQ (reference sequence). CDR3 nucleotides: TGTGCCAGCAGCTTAGCGAGAGGCTACAATGAGCAGTTCTTC. Its translation is CASSLARGYNEQFF.

This clonotype came up a few times. This chain uses TRBV25-1 with TRBJ2-7; the D gene is possibly TRBD1 (5 bases). This CDR3 has 15 residues. Germline V lookup: CDR1 MGHDK, CDR2 SYGVNS. V was trimmed by 1 base and J by 2 bases, leaving 12 bases between them. CDR3 loop: CASSELRQFTYEQYF. In DNA, the CDR3 is TGTGCCAGCAGTGAATTGCGACAGTTTACCTACGAGCAGTACTTC.

The table lists this clonotype with a few counts. The chain carries TRBV24-1 and TRBJ2-1; D remains ambiguous. Trimming pared 1 base from V and 8 bases from J, leaving 8 bases between. The CDR3 contains 13 residues. In germline, CDR1 is KGHDR, CDR2 SFDVKD. CDR3 in DNA: TGTGCCACCAGTGATTTCGCGATCCATGAGCAGTTCTTC. It yields the protein CATSDFAIHEQFF.

This clonotype came up a few times. This chain joins TRBV20-1 and TRBJ2-3, with TRBD2 identical over 8 bases. The junction had 13 bases not matched to a gene; V was cut back by 6 bases and J by 2 bases. This CDR3 is 16 amino acids long. The germline V gene has CDR1 DFQATT and CDR2 SNEGSKA (reference sequence). The CDR3 coding sequence is TGCAGTGCCACTAGACGTCCTAGCGGGTTCACAGATACGCAGTATTTT. This sequence encodes CSATRRPSGFTDTQYF.

This clonotype was detected only once. The chain links TRBV4-2 to TRBJ2-2, with 7 nucleotides matching TRBD1. The CDR3 spans 14 residues. The V and J ends lost 4 bases and 4 bases, in that order; junction bases with no gene match: 3. The germline V gene has CDR1 LGHNA and CDR2 YNFKEQ. The CDR3 DNA reads TGTGCCAGCAGCCCCGGACAGGTCACCGGGGAGCTGTTTTTT. Translated, it gives CASSPGQVTGELFF.

This clonotype was counted many times. The rearrangement links TRBV29-1 to TRBJ2-3; 7 bases are a match to TRBD2. The CDR3 is 19 amino acids. Germline trimming cut 4 bases from V and 3 bases from J; bases unmatched to any gene: 22. CDR1 and CDR2 (germline): SQVTM, ANQGSEA. The CDR3 DNA is TGCAGCGTTGCGATGCGACTTCGGGTTACTCCCGGGGGGACAGATACGCAGTATTTT. Its protein product is CSVAMRLRVTPGGTDTQYF.

The rearrangement joins TRBV20-1 to TRBJ2-5; 11 bases match TRBD2. CDR3 length: 15 amino acids. V was pared by 6 bases and J by 5 bases, with 11 bases of the junction left unmatched. The V gene's germline CDR1 is DFQATT and CDR2 SNEGSKA (reference sequence). The CDR3 is CSAPPSGRSQETQYF. Written as DNA, the CDR3 is TGCAGTGCGCCCCCTAGCGGGAGGAGTCAGGAGACCCAGTACTTC.

This clonotype was found once. This rearrangement joins TRBV12-3 or TRBV12-4 to TRBJ2-7, with D uncertain. Trimming removed 4 bases at V and 0 bases at J, with 10 bases between. This CDR3 is 14 amino acids long. The CDR3 region has the DNA TGTGCCAGCAGTTCCCAGGCTGGCTCCTACGAGCAGTACTTC. It codes for CASSSQAGSYEQYF.

The rearrangement uses TRBV4-3 and TRBJ2-7; D not resolved. Germline V gene lookup returns CDR1 LGHNA and CDR2 YSLEER. The CDR3 extends over 13 amino acids. V gave up 4 bases and J gave up 3 bases, with 10 bases separating them. The DNA of the CDR3 is TGCGCCAGCAGCCCGAAACTATTCTACGAGCAGTACTTC. This sequence encodes CASSPKLFYEQYF.

Only a few counts were recorded for this clonotype. The chain couples TRBV29-1 to TRBJ1-1; D is possibly TRBD1 (5 bases). Germline values: CDR1 SQVTM, CDR2 ANQGSEA. The V end lost 7 bases, the J end lost 4 bases, and 19 bases lay between the germline ends. The CDR3 is 14 amino acids. DNA of the CDR3: TGCAGCGACTGGGGCAGGGACGGGACCACTGAAGCTTTCTTT. This encodes CSDWGRDGTTEAFF. The whole variable domain, filled in from reference TRBV29-1 and TRBJ1-1, reads SAVISQKPSRDICQRGTSLTIQCQVDSQVTMMFWYRQQPGQSLTLIATANQGSEATYESGFVIDKFPISRPNLTFSTLTVSNMSPEDSSIYLCSDWGRDGTTEAFFGQGTRLTVV.

The chain recombines TRBV6-1 with TRBJ2-7, with TRBD1 identical over 10 bases. This CDR3 region has 13 residues. CDR1 and CDR2 (germline): MNHNS, SASEGT. The junction had 5 bases not matched to a gene; V was cut back by 6 bases and J by 6 bases. CDR3 nucleotide sequence: TGTGCCAGCAGGGACAGGGGGGAGGTCGAGCAGTACTTC. It codes for CASRDRGEVEQYF.

This clonotype was seen a handful of times. The V gene is TRBV6-2 or TRBV6-3, the J gene TRBJ2-1; the match to TRBD2 covers 11 bases. The CDR3 runs 18 residues. Germline V lookup: CDR1 MNHEY, CDR2 SVGEGT. With 0 bases clipped from V and 3 bases from J, the junction kept 7 bases outside the gene matches. The CDR3 sequence: CASSYSLAGGSYYNEQFF. The CDR3 nucleotides are TGTGCCAGCAGTTACTCGCTAGCGGGAGGCTCTTACTACAATGAGCAGTTCTTC.

This clonotype occurred a few times. This chain uses TRBV6-2 or TRBV6-3 with TRBJ2-5; 8 positions match TRBD2. Germline V gene data show CDR1 as MNHEY and CDR2 as SVGEGT. This CDR3 has 15 amino acids. V was clipped by 5 bases and J by 5 bases; unmatched bases: 10. CDR3 bases: TGTGCCAGCAGTCGGGGGACTAGAGTCACGGAGACCCAGTACTTC. Translated: CASSRGTRVTETQYF.

In this sample, this clonotype turned up a few times. The chain combines TRBV15 with TRBJ2-3; D possibly corresponds to TRBD1 (5 bases). Germline-derived CDR1 and CDR2 are LNHNV and YYDKDF (reference sequence). The CDR3 loop spans 15 amino acids. The V end was cut by 0 bases, the J end by 4 bases, with 11 bases between. The CDR3 DNA is TGTGCCACCAGCAGAGATCGTTTAGGGGCAGATACGCAGTATTTT. It specifies CATSRDRLGADTQYF.

This clonotype was picked up many times. The chain carries TRBV4-3 and TRBJ2-1, with D perhaps being TRBD1 or TRBD2 (5 bases each). CDR1 is LGHNA, CDR2 YSLEER, per germline. Trimming removed 1 base at V and 7 bases at J, with 5 bases between. The CDR3 has 12 amino acids. In DNA form, the CDR3 reads TGCGCCAGCAGCCAAGGGGGGAATGAGCAGTTCTTC. This sequence encodes CASSQGGNEQFF.

Many counts were recorded for this clonotype. The CDR3 nucleotides read TGCAGTGCTAGAACGGGGGCCGGGTATGAGACCCAGTACTTC. Encoded protein: CSARTGAGYETQYF. The V and J genes are TRBV20-1 and TRBJ2-5; D may match TRBD1 or TRBD2 (6 bases each). Trimming left V 2 bases short and J 5 bases short, with 15 bases between. Germline CDR1 and CDR2: DFQATT and SNEGSKA (reference sequence). The CDR3 is 14 residues long.

This chain connects TRBV20-1 to TRBJ2-7; 13 bases align to TRBD2. The CDR3 totals 14 residues. V was clipped by 3 bases and J by 6 bases; unmatched bases: 5. Germline V gene data show CDR1 as DFQATT and CDR2 as SNEGSKA (reference sequence). Here the CDR3 DNA reads TGCAGTGCTAGCCAACTAGCGGGAGGGTTCGAGCAGTACTTC. It yields the protein CSASQLAGGFEQYF.

This clonotype was seen only a few times. The chain joins TRBV29-1 to TRBJ2-7; 7 bases are a match to TRBD1. Per the germline V gene, CDR1 is SQVTM and CDR2 is ANQGSEA. The CDR3 covers 13 residues. V lost 2 bases, J lost 3 bases, and 4 bases stayed unmatched. The CDR3 DNA sequence: TGCAGCGTTGAATTTCAGGGGGACTACGAGCAGTACTTC. It translates to CSVEFQGDYEQYF.

The rearrangement joins TRBV27 to TRBJ2-1; D possibly corresponds to TRBD1 (5 bases). The CDR3 has 12 amino acids. V shed 3 bases and J shed 9 bases, with 9 bases lying between them. Germline CDR1 MNHEY, CDR2 SMNVEV (reference sequence). CDR3 nucleotide sequence: TGTGCCAGCAGTTTTTGGGGCAGTGAGCAGTTCTTC. Protein sequence: CASSFWGSEQFF.

This clonotype has a handful of counts. V usage is TRBV9 and J usage is TRBJ2-2; tentative D call: TRBD2 (5 bases). Germline V CDR1 and CDR2: SGDLS, YYNGEE. The CDR3 has 16 residues. Trimming took 0 bases from V and 4 from J, leaving 13 bases between them. The CDR3 loop is CASSVGVSEITGELFF. The CDR3 DNA reads as TGTGCCAGCAGCGTAGGGGTTAGCGAGATCACCGGGGAGCTGTTTTTT.

In its sample, this clonotype was seen many times. The chain recombines TRBV4-3 with TRBJ2-1; the match to TRBD2 covers 11 bases. V lost 0 bases and J lost 2; bases outside the gene matches: 6. CDR1 is LGHNA, CDR2 YSLEER, per germline. The CDR3 consists of 18 residues. The CDR3 sequence is CASSQDIVAGGPYNEQFF. CDR3 in DNA: TGCGCCAGCAGCCAAGATATAGTAGCGGGAGGGCCCTACAATGAGCAGTTCTTC.

This clonotype has a count of ten or more. V and J are TRBV6-1 and TRBJ2-7, with TRBD1 matching 10 bases. CDR3 length equals 16 residues. Germline CDR1 reads MNHNS; CDR2 reads SASEGT. Trimming removed 7 bases from V and 2 bases from J; junction bases left unmatched: 11. The CDR3 protein is CASKPTSGQGTYEQYF. For the CDR3, the DNA is TGTGCCAGCAAACCAACTTCGGGACAGGGGACCTACGAGCAGTACTTC.

V gene TRBV6-2 or TRBV6-3 combines with J gene TRBJ2-5; 13 positions match TRBD2. CDR3 length: 20 residues. Germline V lookup: CDR1 MNHEY, CDR2 SVGEGT. With V trimmed by 2 bases and J by 2 bases, 14 bases remained unmatched. CDR3: CASSYRTTTGLAGRQETQYF. CDR3 sequence (DNA): TGTGCCAGCAGTTACCGGACGACGACGGGACTAGCGGGAAGACAAGAGACCCAGTACTTC.